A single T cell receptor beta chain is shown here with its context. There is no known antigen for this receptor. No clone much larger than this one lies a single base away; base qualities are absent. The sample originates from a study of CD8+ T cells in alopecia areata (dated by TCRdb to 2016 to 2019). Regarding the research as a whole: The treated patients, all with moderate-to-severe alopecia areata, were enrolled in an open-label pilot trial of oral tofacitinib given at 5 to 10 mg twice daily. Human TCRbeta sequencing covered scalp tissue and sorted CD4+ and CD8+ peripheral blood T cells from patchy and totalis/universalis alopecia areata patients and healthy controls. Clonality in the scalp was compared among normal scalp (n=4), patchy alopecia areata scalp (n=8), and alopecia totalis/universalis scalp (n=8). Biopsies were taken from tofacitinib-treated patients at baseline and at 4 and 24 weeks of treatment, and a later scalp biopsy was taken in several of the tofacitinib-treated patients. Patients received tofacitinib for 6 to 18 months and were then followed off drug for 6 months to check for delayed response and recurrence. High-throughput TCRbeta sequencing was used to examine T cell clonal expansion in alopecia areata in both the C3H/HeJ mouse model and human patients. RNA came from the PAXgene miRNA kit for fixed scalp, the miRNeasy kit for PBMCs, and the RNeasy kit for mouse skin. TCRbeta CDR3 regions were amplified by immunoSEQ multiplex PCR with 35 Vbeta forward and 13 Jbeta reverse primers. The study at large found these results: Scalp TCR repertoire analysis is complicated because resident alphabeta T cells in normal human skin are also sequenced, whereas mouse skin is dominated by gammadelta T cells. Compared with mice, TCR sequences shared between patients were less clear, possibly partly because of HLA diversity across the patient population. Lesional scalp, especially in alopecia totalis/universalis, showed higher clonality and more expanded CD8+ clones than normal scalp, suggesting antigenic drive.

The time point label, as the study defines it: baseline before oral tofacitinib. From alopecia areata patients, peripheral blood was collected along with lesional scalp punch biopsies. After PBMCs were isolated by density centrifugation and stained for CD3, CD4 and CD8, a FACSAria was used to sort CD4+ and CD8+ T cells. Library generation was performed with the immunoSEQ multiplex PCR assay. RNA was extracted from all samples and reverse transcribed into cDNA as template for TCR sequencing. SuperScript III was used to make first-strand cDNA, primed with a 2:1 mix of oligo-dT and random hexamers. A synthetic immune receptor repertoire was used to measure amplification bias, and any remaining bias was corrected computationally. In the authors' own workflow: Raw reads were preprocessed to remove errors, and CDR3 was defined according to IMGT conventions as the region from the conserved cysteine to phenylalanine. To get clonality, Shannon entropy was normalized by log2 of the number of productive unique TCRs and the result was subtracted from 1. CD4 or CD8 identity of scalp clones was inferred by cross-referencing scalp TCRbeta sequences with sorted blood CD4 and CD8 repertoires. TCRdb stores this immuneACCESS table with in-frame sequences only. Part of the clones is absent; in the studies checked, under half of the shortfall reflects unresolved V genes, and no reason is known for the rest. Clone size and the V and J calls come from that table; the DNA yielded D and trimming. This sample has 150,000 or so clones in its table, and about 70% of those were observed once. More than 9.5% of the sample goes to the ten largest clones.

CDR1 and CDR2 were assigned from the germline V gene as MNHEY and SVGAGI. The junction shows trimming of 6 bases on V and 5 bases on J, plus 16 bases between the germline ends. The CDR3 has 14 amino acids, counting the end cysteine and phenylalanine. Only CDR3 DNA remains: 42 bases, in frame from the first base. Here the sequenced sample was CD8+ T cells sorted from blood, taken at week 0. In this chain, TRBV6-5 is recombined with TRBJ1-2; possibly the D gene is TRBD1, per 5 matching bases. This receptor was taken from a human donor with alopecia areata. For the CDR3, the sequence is CASRAGRSGYGYTF. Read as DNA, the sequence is TGTGCCAGCAGAGCGGGACGATCAGGGTATGGCTACACCTTC.